This entry lists 17 T cell receptor beta chains sequenced from one sample in a study of blood T cell repertoires in COVID-19. Measured with immunoSEQ multiplex PCR; TCRdb has only the in-frame clones, and not every one. The repertoire has about 140,000 clones, around nine tenths of them found once; the top ten carry about 5.6%. Sequencing was done on a sample of peripheral blood. Every receptor here comes from a human donor in a cohort sampled during active COVID-19.

The genes are TRBV12-3 or TRBV12-4 and TRBJ1-4; weak D call: TRBD1 (6 bases). The CDR3 length is 13 residues. The ends were cut back, 7 bases at V and 11 bases at J, with 17 bases in the middle. The CDR3 sequence: CASTLDRFSKLFF. DNA for the CDR3: TGTGCCAGCACTCTAGACAGGTTCAGTAAACTGTTTTTT.

The V gene is TRBV30, the J gene TRBJ1-2, with D possibly matching TRBD1 (6 bases). The germline gives CDR1 GTSNPN, CDR2 SVGIG (reference sequence). The CDR3 is made up of 11 amino acids. Trimming pared 7 bases from V and 5 bases from J, leaving 11 bases between. DNA for the CDR3: TGTGCCTTACAGGGCAGTTATGGCTACACCTTC. It yields the protein CALQGSYGYTF.

The gene calls are TRBV19 and TRBJ1-2, with D possibly matching TRBD1 (6 bases). Trimming removed 3 bases at V and 4 bases at J, with 12 bases between. The CDR3 sequence is 14 residues long. CDR1 is LNHDA and CDR2 is SQIVND in the germline V gene (reference sequence). The DNA of the CDR3 is TGTGCCAGTAGTATTGGACAGACCATCTATGGCTACACCTTC. Translated: CASSIGQTIYGYTF.

The rearrangement joins TRBV4-1 to TRBJ2-5; perhaps TRBD2 as D (6 bases). CDR3 length: 16 amino acids. From germline, CDR1 is MGHRA and CDR2 YSYEKL. Trimming left V 0 bases short and J 2 bases short, with 13 bases between. The CDR3 coding sequence is TGCGCCAGCAGCCAAGAAGGGGCGGGGAGACAAGAGACCCAGTACTTC. Its protein product is CASSQEGAGRQETQYF.

The chain recombines TRBV27 with TRBJ2-7; TRBD1 agrees at 8 bases. CDR1 is MNHEY, CDR2 SMNVEV, per germline (reference sequence). V shed 3 bases, J shed 5 bases, and the junction held 3 bases outside the gene matches. The CDR3 runs 13 residues. The CDR3 coding sequence is TGTGCCAGCAGTTTCAGGGGGCGCGACGAGCAGTACTTC. Translated, it gives CASSFRGRDEQYF.

Of note for this clone: One end of the junction does not line up with germline, which may come from a read error. The chain is built from TRBV4-1 and TRBJ2-7, with 7 bases that match TRBD1. Germline CDR1 and CDR2: MGHRA and YSYEKL. CDR3 size: 15 residues. The CDR3 DNA is TGCGCCAGCAGCCAAGAATGGGACAGTACCTACGATCAGTACTTC. The encoded protein is CASSQEWDSTYDQYF.

This rearrangement joins TRBV28 to TRBJ2-1; TRBD2 matches 9 bases. The germline gives CDR1 MDHEN, CDR2 SYDVKM. The CDR3 is 16 amino acids. Trimming at V came to 1 base and at J to 2 bases, leaving 3 bases not matched to a gene. Here the CDR3 reads CASSLFAGGTYNEQFF. CDR3 nucleotides: TGTGCCAGCAGTTTATTTGCGGGGGGGACCTACAATGAGCAGTTCTTC.

This sequence joins TRBV7-9 and TRBJ2-3, with D tentatively TRBD2 (7 bases). V lost 0 bases, J lost 3 bases, and 13 bases lay in between. This CDR3 is built from 16 residues. In germline, CDR1 is SEHNR, CDR2 FQNEAQ (reference sequence). CDR3 in amino acids: CASSLAGGPVTDTQYF. The CDR3 nucleotides are TGTGCCAGCAGCTTAGCGGGGGGGCCCGTAACAGATACGCAGTATTTT.

The chain combines TRBV5-1 with TRBJ2-6, with 7 bases that match TRBD1. Germline lookup yields CDR1 SGHRS and CDR2 YFSETQ. This CDR3 contains 16 residues. J gave up 2 bases and V 3 bases, and 5 bases lay outside the gene matches. CDR3 region: CASSYEDRAGANVLTF. The CDR3 DNA sequence: TGCGCCAGCAGCTACGAAGACAGGGCTGGGGCCAACGTCCTGACTTTC.

The rearrangement joins TRBV28 to TRBJ1-5; D unclear. Per the germline V gene, CDR1 is MDHEN and CDR2 is SYDVKM. This CDR3 has 14 residues. With 3 bases removed from V and 6 bases from J, the gap between germline ends came to 12 bases. CDR3: CASSLPIVGQPQHF. CDR3 nucleotides: TGTGCCAGCAGTTTGCCTATAGTCGGTCAGCCCCAGCATTTT.

This rearrangement joins TRBV6-6 to TRBJ1-6, with 8 positions matching TRBD1. V trimming: 10 bases; J trimming: 5 bases; junction bases outside the gene matches: 4. Germline-derived CDR1 and CDR2 are MNHNY and SVGAGI (reference sequence). The length of the CDR3 is 13 residues. This CDR3 reads CATSDRDNSPLHF. As DNA, the CDR3 is TGTGCCACTTCGGACAGGGATAATTCACCCCTCCACTTT.

The chain combines TRBV4-2 with TRBJ1-1, with 7 bases fitting TRBD1. This CDR3 has 19 amino acids. Germline V CDR1 and CDR2: LGHNA, YNFKEQ. The V gene end was trimmed by 0 bases and the J gene end by 1 base; junction bases not matched to a gene: 14. For the CDR3, the DNA is TGTGCCAGCAGCCAAGACAGAGACTGGGGGCAGGGGGAGAACACTGAAGCTTTCTTT. Protein: CASSQDRDWGQGENTEAFF.

The V gene is TRBV2, the J gene TRBJ2-3; 9 nucleotides agree with TRBD1. The CDR3 is 14 residues long. Germline CDR1 is SNHLY and CDR2 is FYNNEI. V lost 7 bases and J lost 4; bases outside the gene matches: 6. This CDR3 is CASKGTGYSDTQYF. In DNA form, the CDR3 reads TGTGCCAGCAAAGGGACAGGGTATTCAGATACGCAGTATTTT.

V and J are TRBV7-8 and TRBJ1-6, with 9 bases fitting TRBD1. CDR3 size: 15 residues. After removal of 5 bases from V and 9 bases from J, the junction contained 8 bases not matched to a gene. CDR1 and CDR2 from the germline V gene are SGHVS and FQNEAQ. CDR3 sequence reads: CASSVHPGQGSPLHF. The CDR3 DNA reads as TGTGCCAGCAGCGTTCACCCGGGACAGGGTTCACCCCTCCACTTT.

This sequence joins TRBV5-6 and TRBJ1-6; 8 positions agree with TRBD1. Germline CDR1 is SGHDT and CDR2 is YYEEEE. The V segment lost 4 bases and the J segment 10 bases; nucleotides outside the gene matches: 7. CDR3 length: 14 amino acids. The CDR3 DNA is TGTGCCAGCAGCCGAGGACAGGGTCGGTCACCCCTCCACTTT. Its translation is CASSRGQGRSPLHF.

The chain couples TRBV3-1 (or the pseudogene TRBV3-2) to TRBJ1-2; a weak D match, TRBD1 (6 bases). The length of the CDR3 is 15 residues. CDR1 LGHDT and CDR2 YNNKEL come from the germline V gene (reference sequence). The germline V and J ends were trimmed by 0 bases and 5 bases, with 13 bases remaining between them. CDR3 in DNA: TGTGCCAGCAGCCAAGATCCAGGGGTGAGGTATGGCTACACCTTC. Amino acid sequence: CASSQDPGVRYGYTF.

This clone was observed a few times. The rearrangement uses TRBV2 and TRBJ1-1; D remains unclear. Germline assignment: CDR1 SNHLY and CDR2 FYNNEI. Trimming removed 7 bases at V and 10 bases at J, with 10 bases between. The CDR3 has 10 amino acids. CDR3 nucleotides: TGTGCCAGCACGGGAGATTTAGCTTTCTTT. It yields the protein CASTGDLAFF. Complete variable domain (other parts from reference TRBV2 and TRBJ1-1): EPEVTQTPSHQVTQMGQEVILRCVPISNHLYFYWYRQILGQKVEFLVSFYNNEISEKSEIFDDQFSVERPDGSNFTLKIRSTKLEDSAMYFCASTGDLAFFGQGTRLTVV.